The 16 T cell receptor beta chains in this list originate from one sample, sequenced in a study of control samples from healthy donors and cancer patients. Data came from immunoSEQ multiplex PCR; TCRdb stores just in-frame clones and leaves some out. The table records 150,000 or so clones, about 94% of them present only once. The material sequenced was blood. Receptors were obtained from a woman aged 25-40 years in good health.

This clone was recorded only once. V is TRBV7-2 and J is TRBJ2-3; 9 bases fit TRBD2. The CDR3 runs to 17 residues. Germline V gives CDR1 SGHTA, CDR2 FQGNSA. After removal of 3 bases from V and 1 base from J, the junction contained 8 bases not matched to a gene. The CDR3 sequence is CASSLPLIAGGTDTQYF. The CDR3 DNA reads TGTGCCAGCAGCTTGCCCCTAATAGCGGGAGGCACAGATACGCAGTATTTT.

The chain has TRBV10-3 and TRBJ2-5; TRBD2 matches 10 bases. The CDR3 contains 15 residues. V lost 0 bases and J lost 4; bases outside the gene matches: 2. Germline V gene data show CDR1 as ENHRY and CDR2 as SYGVKD. CDR3 in amino acids: CAISESGTSVETQYF. CDR3 in DNA: TGTGCCATCAGTGAGTCAGGGACTAGCGTAGAGACCCAGTACTTC.

This chain joins TRBV4-1 and TRBJ1-4; 11 bases agree with TRBD1. The trim removed 4 bases at V and 6 bases at J, leaving 1 base unmatched. The V gene's germline CDR1 is MGHRA and CDR2 YSYEKL. The CDR3 consists of 14 residues. This CDR3 reads CASSLGQGDEKLFF. In DNA form, the CDR3 reads TGCGCCAGCAGCCTGGGACAGGGGGATGAAAAACTGTTTTTT.

J is TRBJ2-7 and V is TRBV27, with 7 bases fitting TRBD1. V dropped 1 base and J dropped 4; count of bases not matched to a gene: 7. Germline V gene data show CDR1 as MNHEY and CDR2 as SMNVEV (reference sequence). This CDR3 is built from 15 residues. CDR3 coding DNA: TGTGCCAGCAGTTTATTGACGGGACAGTTATACGAGCAGTACTTC. Translation: CASSLLTGQLYEQYF.

For this clone: The junction shows a germline mismatch at one end, possibly a read error. The same CDR3 also results from other DNA sequences found in this sample. The genes are TRBV5-1 and TRBJ2-2, with 8 bases that match TRBD1. Germline V gene data show CDR1 as SGHRS and CDR2 as YFSETQ. This CDR3 is built from 18 residues. As DNA, the CDR3 is TGTGCCAGCAGCTTGCTCTGGGTTTCAGGGGGCCGGACCGGGGAGCTGTTTTTT. Protein product: CASSLLWVSGGRTGELFF. Looking up the rest from reference TRBV5-1 and TRBJ2-2 gives the full variable domain: KAGVTQTPRYLIKTRGQQVTLSCSPISGHRSVSWYQQTPGQGLQFLFEYFSETQRNKGNFPGRFSGRQFSNSRSEMNVSTLELGDSALYLCASSLLWVSGGRTGELFFGEGSRLTVL.

In DNA form, the CDR3 reads TGTGCCAGCAGCCAAGGCAGGAAGTACAATGAGCAGTTCTTC. It yields the protein CASSQGRKYNEQFF. The rearrangement joins TRBV3-1 (or the pseudogene TRBV3-2) to TRBJ2-1, with D unresolved. V lost 1 base, J lost 4 bases, and 8 bases lay in between. From germline, CDR1 is LGHDT and CDR2 YNNKEL (reference sequence). The CDR3 has 14 residues.

In DNA form, the CDR3 reads TGCGCCAGCAGCCAAGAGCGGGCGGGCTCCCCGTACTTC. Encoded protein: CASSQERAGSPYF. The V call is TRBV4-3, the J call TRBJ2-7; D possibly corresponds to TRBD2 (5 bases). Trimming left V 0 bases short and J 12 bases short, with 15 bases between. The germline gives CDR1 LGHNA, CDR2 YSLEER. CDR3 length: 13 amino acids.

The rearrangement joins TRBV5-3 to TRBJ2-2; D not resolved. TRBV5-3 is flagged as an ORF with uncertain function. The V and J ends lost 2 bases and 1 base respectively, with 6 bases between them. The CDR3 has 14 amino acids. The CDR3 protein is CARSFLRNTGELFF. Here the CDR3 DNA reads TGTGCCAGAAGCTTTCTCAGGAACACCGGGGAGCTGTTTTTT.

In its sample, this clone was seen once. This sequence joins TRBV7-9 and TRBJ1-1; 9 bases are a match to TRBD1. Germline assignment: CDR1 SEHNR and CDR2 FQNEAQ (reference sequence). V dropped 6 bases and J dropped 6; count of bases not matched to a gene: 14. The length of the CDR3 is 16 residues. CDR3 protein: CASSHGRDRAPSEAFF. DNA of the CDR3: TGTGCCAGCAGTCACGGCCGGGACAGGGCTCCTTCTGAAGCTTTCTTT. Combining the CDR3 with reference TRBV7-9 and TRBJ1-1 gives the whole variable domain DTGVSQNPRHKITKRGQNVTFRCDPISEHNRLYWYRQTLGQGPEFLTYFQNEAQLEKSRLLSDRFSAERPKGSFSTLEIQRTEQGDSAMYLCASSHGRDRAPSEAFFGQGTRLTVV.

The genes are TRBV28 and TRBJ2-2, with D perhaps TRBD1 or TRBD2 (5 bases each). The germline gives CDR1 MDHEN, CDR2 SYDVKM. Trimming stripped 6 bases from V and 3 bases from J, with 11 bases between. The CDR3 length is 14 residues. The CDR3 sequence is CASRPGTDTGELFF. Here the CDR3 DNA reads TGTGCCAGCAGGCCCGGGACGGACACCGGGGAGCTGTTTTTT.

This chain's CDR3 is CASSGSWDGGGEQFF. CDR3 DNA: TGCGCCAGCAGTGGGAGTTGGGACGGAGGTGGTGAGCAGTTCTTC. This chain uses TRBV10-2 with TRBJ2-1; D is possibly TRBD1 or TRBD2 (5 bases each). Looked up from germline, CDR1 is WSHSY and CDR2 is SAAADI. V lost 4 bases, J lost 9 bases, and 19 bases lay in between. This CDR3 spans 15 amino acids.

The rearrangement links TRBV9 to TRBJ2-1; TRBD1 matches 7 bases. Germline lookup yields CDR1 SGDLS and CDR2 YYNGEE. This CDR3 has 15 residues. The trim removed 0 bases at V and 7 bases at J, leaving 7 bases unmatched. CDR3 DNA sequence: TGTGCCAGCAGCGTAGCAGGCAGGGGGTTAAATGAGCAGTTCTTC. Protein: CASSVAGRGLNEQFF.

The rearrangement links TRBV19 to TRBJ2-1; no definite D call. V lost 0 bases, J lost 2 bases, and 8 bases lay in between. The CDR3 totals 15 residues. Per the germline V gene, CDR1 is LNHDA and CDR2 is SQIVND (reference sequence). CDR3 in amino acids: CASSIERTAYNEQFF. Written as DNA, the CDR3 is TGTGCCAGTAGTATAGAAAGGACGGCCTACAATGAGCAGTTCTTC.

The CDR3 nucleotides are TGTGCCAGCAGTCATGGCACTGAAGCTTTCTTT. Protein sequence: CASSHGTEAFF. The gene calls are TRBV28 and TRBJ1-1; D is unclear. The germline gives CDR1 MDHEN, CDR2 SYDVKM. V gave up 5 bases and J gave up 4 bases, with 5 bases separating them. CDR3 length: 11 residues.

This clone was seen only a few times. The chain combines TRBV6-5 with TRBJ1-1; D is unresolved. The CDR3 totals 15 residues. Trimming cost V 2 bases and J 1 base, with 11 bases left between them. The germline V gene has CDR1 MNHEY and CDR2 SVGAGI. The CDR3 coding sequence is TGTGCCAGCAGTTACCTTCGGAACCAGAACACTGAAGCTTTCTTT. It translates to CASSYLRNQNTEAFF.

The rearrangement links TRBV28 to TRBJ1-1, with TRBD1 identical over 9 bases. Losses at the gene ends were 6 bases for V and 3 bases for J; bases not matched to a gene: 11. The germline gives CDR1 MDHEN, CDR2 SYDVKM. The CDR3 covers 16 residues. The DNA of the CDR3 is TGTGCCAGCAGGTCATACGACAGGGGGATATACACTGAAGCTTTCTTT. It specifies CASRSYDRGIYTEAFF.